This TCR beta chain appears in the sequencing data of a study of read filtering for tumor transcriptome and immune sequencing. Study as a whole: Patients were approximately 18 male and some 15 female, mean age roughly 70 years, range roughly 47 to 80.

The table lists this clonotype with many counts. V trimming: 4 bases; J trimming: 4 bases; junction bases outside the gene matches: 5. The CDR3 has 15 amino acids. Germline CDR1 is LGHDT and CDR2 is YNNKEL (reference sequence). From roughly 0.4 ug of RNA, a library with molecular barcoded alpha/delta and beta/gamma adaptors was made. One entry per CDR3 protein, called by TCRdb with MiXCR from the reads. This sample yields fewer than 75,000 distinct CDR3 sequences, of which 20% are seen a single time; about 18% belongs to the top ten. Material: a population of CD138-negative cells sorted from bone marrow. The chain is built from TRBV3-1 and TRBJ2-1; 9 bases are shared with TRBD2. The TCR originated in a donor aged 40 or older with multiple myeloma. The CDR3 bases are TGTGCCAGCAGCCGCGCTAGCGGGGCATACAATGAGCAGTTCTTC. Translating it yields CASSRASGAYNEQFF.